This TCR beta chain was identified in a study of T cell responses to AZD1222 COVID-19 vaccine. The study's findings and limits: The repertoires were collected only after the peak T cell response.

Concerning this clone: Its antigen is currently unknown.

The analysis combined second doses at about 4 or about 12 weeks. Assay used: immunoSEQ multiplex PCR; TCRdb lists only in-frame clones, some missing. The sample lists fewer than 90,000 clones; 86% were seen once. The CDR3 contains 16 residues. The V and J ends lost 0 bases and 0 bases respectively, with 10 bases between them. CDR1 is MGHRA and CDR2 is YSYEKL in the germline V gene. The TCR originated in an adult who received the AZD1222 COVID-19 vaccine. The material was peripheral blood, obtained 28 days after the second AZD1222 dose. This sequence joins TRBV4-1 and TRBJ2-3, with D hard to call. CDR3 residues: CASSQDPTGSTDTQYF. The CDR3 DNA sequence: TGCGCCAGCAGCCAAGATCCCACGGGTAGCACAGATACGCAGTATTTT.